This TCR beta chain came from a study of human T cells and chemical hapten exposure. The CDR3 is 15 residues long. Losses at the gene ends were 4 bases for V and 4 bases for J; bases not matched to a gene: 7. Germline assignment: CDR1 SGHRS and CDR2 YFSETQ. Study observations and caveats: TCRs exceeding 1 in 1000 frequency stayed unchanged with DPC sensitization.

The study used a library that attached unique molecular identifiers to individual cDNA molecules. TCRdb analysed the 5' RACE reads with MiXCR anew, one entry per CDR3 protein. The sample consists of about 140,000 distinct CDR3 sequences, 3.5% to 5% of them appearing once. Points on this clonotype: Its specificity is unknown.

The authors extracted total RNA from unfractionated whole blood. The V gene is TRBV5-1, the J gene TRBJ2-2; 7 bases align to TRBD2. This receptor was taken from a female donor in good health. The CDR3 is CASSHGTGGTGELFF. Written as DNA, the CDR3 is TGCGCCAGCAGCCACGGGACGGGGGGCACCGGGGAGCTGTTTTTT.